The 25 T cell receptor beta chains below were found in one sample sequenced in a study of OX40 agonist ivuxolimab in advanced cancers. Libraries came from the immunoSEQ multiplex PCR assay. TCRdb holds this immuneACCESS table with in-frame rearrangements only. Some clones are missing; in checked studies, unresolved V genes explain under half, and the rest has no known cause. Recorded for this sample are approximately 65,000 clones; approximately 86% of them occurred a single time. The ten largest clones capture 1.1% of the sample. The sequenced sample was CD4+ or CD8+ T cells sorted from blood, obtained in a trial of the OX40 agonist ivuxolimab. The receptors originated from an adult with an advanced solid tumor such as melanoma, head and neck, liver or kidney cancer.

The CDR3 protein is CAWTSDTGGNYGYTF. CDR3 bases: TGTGCCTGGACCTCTGATACAGGGGGCAACTATGGCTACACCTTC. V and J are TRBV30 and TRBJ1-2, with 9 bases aligning to TRBD1. The CDR3 has 15 amino acids. With V trimmed by 4 bases and J by 2 bases, 8 bases remained unmatched. The germline V gene encodes CDR1 GTSNPN and CDR2 SVGIG (reference sequence).

The rearrangement joins TRBV28 to TRBJ1-2; the D gene is possibly TRBD1 (6 bases). CDR1 and CDR2 (germline): MDHEN, SYDVKM. CDR3 length equals 13 residues. V was cut by 7 bases and J by 11 bases, with 20 bases left in between. This chain's CDR3 is CASIPSGDTGYTF. CDR3 sequence (DNA): TGTGCCAGCATCCCTTCAGGGGACACCGGATACACCTTC.

V and J are TRBV19 and TRBJ1-1, with 7 bases lining up with TRBD1. The germline V gene has CDR1 LNHDA and CDR2 SQIVND (reference sequence). The CDR3 has 13 amino acids. The V and J ends lost 4 bases and 1 base, in that order; junction bases with no gene match: 0. This chain's CDR3 is CASSRTGNTEAFF. CDR3 in DNA: TGTGCCAGTAGTAGGACAGGGAACACTGAAGCTTTCTTT. Based on the CDR3 plus reference TRBV19 and TRBJ1-1, the full variable domain is DGGITQSPKYLFRKEGQNVTLSCEQNLNHDAMYWYRQDPGQGLRLIYYSQIVNDFQKGDIAEGYSVSREKKESFPLTVTSAQKNPTAFYLCASSRTGNTEAFFGQGTRLTVV.

This chain links TRBV11-2 with TRBJ2-3; 7 positions agree with TRBD2. V was clipped by 3 bases and J by 4 bases; unmatched bases: 4. This CDR3 is 14 amino acids long. CDR1 SGHAT and CDR2 FQNNGV come from the germline V gene. CDR3 in amino acids: CASSFIGGSDTQYF. As DNA, the CDR3 is TGTGCCAGCAGCTTTATCGGGGGGTCAGATACGCAGTATTTT.

The CDR3 nucleotides read TGTGCCAGCAGCTCAGACAGTTGGACCGGGGAGCTGTTTTTT. Encoded protein: CASSSDSWTGELFF. The chain employs TRBV9 and TRBJ2-2; D might be TRBD1 (5 bases). This CDR3 spans 14 amino acids. V was clipped by 4 bases and J by 5 bases, with 12 bases between them. The germline V gene encodes CDR1 SGDLS and CDR2 YYNGEE.

The rearrangement links TRBV19 to TRBJ2-3; D may be TRBD2 (5 bases). CDR1 is LNHDA and CDR2 is SQIVND in the germline V gene (reference sequence). V was shortened by 0 bases and J by 6 bases, with 10 bases between the two germline ends. The CDR3 is made up of 14 amino acids. The CDR3 coding sequence is TGTGCCAGTAGTATAGATCGGCAGCGGGATACGCAGTATTTT. It encodes CASSIDRQRDTQYF.

The chain recombines TRBV20-1 with TRBJ2-1; D may be TRBD1 (6 bases). The CDR3 covers 11 residues. Trimming cost V 4 bases and J 9 bases, with 10 bases left between them. Germline-derived CDR1 and CDR2 are DFQATT and SNEGSKA (reference sequence). The CDR3 protein is CSATGVGEQFF. The CDR3 coding sequence is TGCAGTGCTACAGGGGTTGGTGAGCAGTTCTTC.

The chain carries TRBV6-5 and TRBJ2-5, with 11 bases aligning to TRBD1. The ends lost 5 bases at V and 5 bases at J; junction bases unmatched: 7. Germline V lookup: CDR1 MNHEY, CDR2 SVGAGI. There are 15 residues in the CDR3. CDR3 region: CASSMGQGDGETQYF. The CDR3 DNA reads as TGTGCCAGCAGTATGGGACAGGGGGATGGGGAGACCCAGTACTTC.

This clone is categorized as medium-sized. The chain links TRBV7-3 to TRBJ1-1; D not certain. This CDR3 is built from 13 residues. Per the germline V gene, CDR1 is SGHTA and CDR2 is FQGTGA. Trimming took off 5 bases at V and 2 bases at J, with 9 bases between the two ends. The CDR3 nucleotides are TGTGCCAGCAGCCCGGGGATAAACACTGAAGCTTTCTTT. It specifies CASSPGINTEAFF.

This chain connects TRBV4-3 to TRBJ2-1; a possible D gene is TRBD1 (6 bases). CDR1 is LGHNA, CDR2 YSLEER, per germline. The CDR3 length is 15 residues. Trimming left V 0 bases short and J 2 bases short, with 8 bases between. The DNA of the CDR3 is TGCGCCAGCAGCCAAGACTGGACAGCCTACAATGAGCAGTTCTTC. Residues: CASSQDWTAYNEQFF.

The chain carries TRBV7-9 and TRBJ1-4, with D possibly being TRBD1 (5 bases). This CDR3 has 14 residues. V lost 5 bases to trimming and J lost 7 bases, with 14 bases between them. Germline loops: CDR1 SEHNR, CDR2 FQNEAQ (reference sequence). CDR3 DNA sequence: TGTGCCAGCAGCATCCGGGACCGTGGTGAAAAACTGTTTTTT. Translating it yields CASSIRDRGEKLFF.

This chain links TRBV7-8 with TRBJ2-5; D possibly corresponds to TRBD2 (7 bases). The CDR3 is 14 amino acids. Germline V gene lookup returns CDR1 SGHVS and CDR2 FQNEAQ. Trimming stripped 1 base from V and 6 bases from J, with 12 bases between. CDR3 nucleotides: TGTGCCAGCAGCTTAGTAGGGGGGGAGAAGACCCAGTACTTC. Amino acid sequence: CASSLVGGEKTQYF.

The rearrangement links TRBV29-1 to TRBJ2-7, with 7 positions matching TRBD1. The CDR3 runs 13 residues. Looked up from germline, CDR1 is SQVTM and CDR2 is ANQGSEA. V dropped 4 bases and J dropped 1; count of bases not matched to a gene: 4. The CDR3 loop is CSVVARGSYEQYF. The DNA for the CDR3 is TGCAGCGTTGTAGCCAGGGGGTCCTACGAGCAGTACTTC.

In its sample, this clone was seen once. The V and J genes are TRBV9 and TRBJ2-5; D perhaps matches TRBD2 (6 bases). This CDR3 comprises 16 residues. In germline, CDR1 is SGDLS, CDR2 YYNGEE. The V end lost 0 bases, the J end lost 5 bases, and 17 bases lay between the germline ends. The CDR3 reads CASSVGAANRGETQYF. The CDR3 DNA sequence: TGTGCCAGCAGCGTAGGGGCGGCTAACCGGGGGGAGACCCAGTACTTC.

The rearrangement uses TRBV18 and TRBJ1-1; TRBD1 might be the D (5 bases). This CDR3 has 13 residues. The V gene lost 3 bases and the J gene lost 0 bases, with 5 bases spanning the gap. Germline V gene data show CDR1 as KGHSH and CDR2 as LQKENI. CDR3 DNA sequence: TGTGCCAGCTCACCGGGGCTGAACACTGAAGCTTTCTTT. Protein sequence: CASSPGLNTEAFF.

This chain uses TRBV19 with TRBJ1-1; weak D call: TRBD1 (6 bases). Trimming took 4 bases from V and 0 from J, leaving 9 bases between them. There are 14 residues in the CDR3. Germline loops: CDR1 LNHDA, CDR2 SQIVND (reference sequence). In DNA form, the CDR3 reads TGTGCCAGTAGTAGGGGGGCCTTGAACACTGAAGCTTTCTTT. This sequence encodes CASSRGALNTEAFF. Full variable domain (remainder filled in from reference TRBV19 and TRBJ1-1): DGGITQSPKYLFRKEGQNVTLSCEQNLNHDAMYWYRQDPGQGLRLIYYSQIVNDFQKGDIAEGYSVSREKKESFPLTVTSAQKNPTAFYLCASSRGALNTEAFFGQGTRLTVV.

The chain has TRBV28 and TRBJ1-2, with D maybe TRBD1 (5 bases). The CDR3 runs 15 residues. Germline loops: CDR1 MDHEN, CDR2 SYDVKM. Trimming cost V 11 bases and J 4 bases, with 23 bases left between them. The CDR3 spells CASTEGLRSGYGYTF. CDR3 sequence (DNA): TGTGCCTCCACAGAGGGGCTGAGGTCAGGCTATGGCTACACCTTC.

The J gene is TRBJ2-7, the V gene TRBV5-4; a weak D match, TRBD1 (6 bases). The CDR3 is 15 amino acids. Germline V gene data show CDR1 as SGHNT and CDR2 as YYREEE (reference sequence). Trimming stripped 2 bases from V and 2 bases from J, with 14 bases between. DNA of the CDR3: TGTGCCAGCAGCTTTTCATTCCGGGACACCTACGAGCAGTACTTC. Amino acid sequence: CASSFSFRDTYEQYF. Full variable domain (outside the CDR3, taken from reference TRBV5-4 and TRBJ2-7): ETGVTQSPTHLIKTRGQQVTLRCSSQSGHNTVSWYQQALGQGPQFIFQYYREEENGRGNFPPRFSGLQFPNYSSELNVNALELDDSALYLCASSFSFRDTYEQYFGPGTRLTVT.

The genes are TRBV7-9 and TRBJ1-1; 9 nucleotides agree with TRBD1. This CDR3 spans 15 amino acids. The trim removed 5 bases at V and 7 bases at J, leaving 11 bases unmatched. Germline-derived CDR1 and CDR2 are SEHNR and FQNEAQ (reference sequence). The CDR3 is CASSILGQGIGEAFF. The CDR3 DNA is TGTGCCAGCAGCATCCTTGGACAGGGGATCGGTGAAGCTTTCTTT.

The rearrangement joins TRBV19 to TRBJ2-3; tentative D call: TRBD1 (5 bases). V was trimmed by 3 bases and J by 5 bases, leaving 12 bases between them. The CDR3 contains 14 residues. Per germline, CDR1 LNHDA and CDR2 SQIVND (reference sequence). The CDR3 protein is CASSIRDVGDTQYF. For the CDR3, the DNA is TGTGCCAGTAGTATCAGGGATGTGGGAGATACGCAGTATTTT. Complete variable domain (other parts from reference TRBV19 and TRBJ2-3): DGGITQSPKYLFRKEGQNVTLSCEQNLNHDAMYWYRQDPGQGLRLIYYSQIVNDFQKGDIAEGYSVSREKKESFPLTVTSAQKNPTAFYLCASSIRDVGDTQYFGPGTRLTVL.

The V call is TRBV27, the J call TRBJ2-7; a possible D gene is TRBD2 (5 bases). The V gene lost 0 bases and the J gene lost 4 bases, with 10 bases spanning the gap. Germline V gene lookup returns CDR1 MNHEY and CDR2 SMNVEV (reference sequence). CDR3 size: 14 residues. The CDR3 region has the DNA TGTGCCAGCAGTTTATCCCGGACTTTTTACGAGCAGTACTTC. Its protein product is CASSLSRTFYEQYF.

The chain combines TRBV4-3 with TRBJ1-4; D is unresolved. V shed 0 bases and J shed 0 bases, with 14 bases lying between them. Germline V gene sequence: CDR1 LGHNA, CDR2 YSLEER. The CDR3 has 18 residues. CDR3 coding DNA: TGCGCCAGCAGCCAAGATCAGATCAGGCTTGCAACTAATGAAAAACTGTTTTTT. Protein sequence: CASSQDQIRLATNEKLFF.

The CDR3 here is CASSLWDNEQYF. The CDR3 DNA reads as TGTGCCAGCAGCCTCTGGGACAATGAGCAGTACTTC. The V and J genes are TRBV7-2 and TRBJ2-7; TRBD1 is a possible D gene (6 bases). The V gene lost 5 bases and the J gene lost 7 bases, with 12 bases spanning the gap. CDR1 is SGHTA, CDR2 FQGNSA, per germline. The CDR3 loop spans 12 amino acids.

This clone was seen a single time. The V call is TRBV19, the J call TRBJ2-7, with TRBD1 identical over 9 bases. V lost 6 bases, J lost 1 base, and 7 bases stayed unmatched. This CDR3 contains 15 residues. CDR1 is LNHDA, CDR2 SQIVND, per germline (reference sequence). The CDR3: CASRLRDRASYEQYF. CDR3 in DNA: TGTGCCAGTAGGTTGAGGGACAGGGCATCCTACGAGCAGTACTTC.

This clone was recorded only once. The chain is built from TRBV11-2 and TRBJ2-1; perhaps TRBD1 as D (5 bases). V lost 2 bases and J 7 bases, leaving 6 bases between the germline ends. The CDR3 runs 12 residues. Germline-derived CDR1 and CDR2 are SGHAT and FQNNGV. The CDR3 here is CASSLQGNEQFF. CDR3 DNA sequence: TGTGCCAGCAGCTTACAGGGAAATGAGCAGTTCTTC.